The next 4 T cell receptor beta chains were all read from a single sample in a study of Ad26.COV2.S vaccination and SARS-CoV-2 variants. Using immunoSEQ multiplex PCR, the repertoire was profiled, and TCRdb retains in-frame clones only, with some absent. The sample holds about 370,000 clones, around nine tenths seen once. Regarding treatment: some 20 received Ad26.COV2.S at low or high dose, single or two shots; 5 received placebo; per-sample allocation not given. Day 63 following the first vaccine or placebo injection was when the samples were taken. The sample was peripheral blood, taken in a trial of Ad26.COV2.S vaccine versus placebo. These receptors were collected from a person aged 18-65 years who received the Ad26.COV2.S COVID-19 vaccine or a placebo.

The gene calls are TRBV28 and TRBJ2-7; 7 bases map to TRBD2. The length of the CDR3 is 11 residues. Germline assignment: CDR1 MDHEN and CDR2 SYDVKM. J was trimmed by 1 base and V by 10 bases; bases with no gene match: 1. CDR3 in DNA: TGTGCCACTAGCGGTTCCTACGAGCAGTACTTC. Translated, it gives CATSGSYEQYF.

V usage is TRBV11-1 and J usage is TRBJ2-7; D remains unclear. Germline V gene sequence: CDR1 SGHAT, CDR2 FQDESV (reference sequence). The V gene lost 4 bases and the J gene lost 5 bases, with 12 bases spanning the gap. CDR3 length equals 13 residues. The chain's CDR3 is CASSSSGWNEQYF. The CDR3 DNA sequence: TGTGCCAGCAGCTCATCAGGATGGAACGAGCAGTACTTC.

The chain links TRBV7-3 to TRBJ1-1, with D tentatively TRBD1 (6 bases). The germline V gene encodes CDR1 SGHTA and CDR2 FQGTGA. There are 13 residues in the CDR3. V shed 3 bases and J shed 3 bases, with 8 bases lying between them. Here the CDR3 reads CASSLNRDTEAFF. The CDR3 DNA follows: TGTGCCAGCAGCTTGAACAGGGACACTGAAGCTTTCTTT.

The V and J genes are TRBV11-1 and TRBJ1-1, with a tentative D call TRBD1 (5 bases). V gave up 4 bases and J gave up 2 bases, with 17 bases separating them. Germline CDR1 is SGHAT and CDR2 is FQDESV (reference sequence). This CDR3 comprises 16 residues. This CDR3 reads CASSSWAGGRNTEAFF. In nucleotides, the CDR3 is TGTGCCAGCAGCTCCTGGGCGGGGGGTCGCAACACTGAAGCTTTCTTT.